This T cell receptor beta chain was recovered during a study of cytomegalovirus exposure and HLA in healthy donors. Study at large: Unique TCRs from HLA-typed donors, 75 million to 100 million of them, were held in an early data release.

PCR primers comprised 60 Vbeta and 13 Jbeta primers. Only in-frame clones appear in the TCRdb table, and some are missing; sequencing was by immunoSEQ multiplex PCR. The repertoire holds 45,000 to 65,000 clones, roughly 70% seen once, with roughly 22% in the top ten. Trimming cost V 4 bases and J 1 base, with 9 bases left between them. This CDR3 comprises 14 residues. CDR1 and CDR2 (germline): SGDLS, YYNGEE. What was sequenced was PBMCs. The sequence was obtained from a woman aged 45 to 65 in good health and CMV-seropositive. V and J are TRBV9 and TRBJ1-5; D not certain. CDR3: CASSSGGSNQPQHF. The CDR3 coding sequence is TGTGCCAGCAGCTCGGGAGGGAGCAATCAGCCCCAGCATTTT.